This entry lists 12 T cell receptor beta chains sequenced from one sample in a study of OX40 agonist ivuxolimab in advanced cancers. Method: immunoSEQ multiplex PCR; TCRdb's copy keeps in-frame clones and lacks some. The repertoire consists of tens of thousands of clones, with approximately 90% occurring once and the leading ten covering roughly 13%. The input for sequencing was CD4+ or CD8+ T cells sorted from blood, taken in a trial of the OX40 agonist ivuxolimab. The receptors derive from an adult with an advanced solid tumor such as melanoma, head and neck, liver or kidney cancer.

The V and J genes are TRBV7-6 and TRBJ2-1, with 11 bases that match TRBD2. Trimming took 1 base from V and 7 from J; bases not matched to a gene: 3. The CDR3 runs 15 residues. The germline CDR1 and CDR2 sequences are SGHVS and FNYEAQ. DNA of the CDR3: TGTGCCAGCAGCTTAGGTAGCGGGAGGGGAAATGAGCAGTTCTTC. Its protein is CASSLGSGRGNEQFF.

The V and J genes are TRBV5-8 and TRBJ2-7, with a weak D call TRBD2 (5 bases). Looked up from germline, CDR1 is SGHTS and CDR2 is YDEGEE. The CDR3 sequence is 12 residues long. Trimming left V 1 base short and J 12 bases short, with 14 bases between. CDR3 DNA sequence: TGTGCCAGCAGCTTGTCCCCTCTAGGGAGGTACTTC. Translated: CASSLSPLGRYF.

V and J are TRBV27 and TRBJ1-2, with D tentatively TRBD1 (6 bases). CDR3 length: 15 residues. V lost 0 bases and J lost 4, with 12 bases in between. The germline CDR1 and CDR2 sequences are MNHEY and SMNVEV (reference sequence). DNA of the CDR3: TGTGCCAGCAGTTTATCGCACAGGGACCCCTATGGCTACACCTTC. Translation gives CASSLSHRDPYGYTF.

The V and J genes are TRBV29-1 and TRBJ2-1, with D hard to call. The CDR3 extends over 11 amino acids. Germline V gene sequence: CDR1 SQVTM, CDR2 ANQGSEA. V lost 3 bases, J lost 4 bases, and 4 bases lay in between. CDR3 bases: TGCAGCGTTGAGGATTACAATGAGCAGTTCTTC. It codes for CSVEDYNEQFF.

The V gene is TRBV6-1, the J gene TRBJ2-6; D uncertain. Germline values: CDR1 MNHNS, CDR2 SASEGT. V was pared by 1 base and J by 3 bases, with 13 bases between. CDR3 length: 17 residues. The CDR3 region is CASSEEFLKYGANVLTF. CDR3 DNA: TGTGCCAGCAGTGAAGAATTTTTGAAGTATGGGGCCAACGTCCTGACTTTC.

The chain has TRBV2 and TRBJ2-7; D unresolved. The CDR3 is 14 amino acids. Germline V gene data show CDR1 as SNHLY and CDR2 as FYNNEI. The V end lost 0 bases, the J end lost 3 bases, and 9 bases lay between the germline ends. Written as DNA, the CDR3 is TGTGCCAGCAGTGAAGCGGCTGGCGGCTACGAGCAGTACTTC. Protein product: CASSEAAGGYEQYF.

J is TRBJ1-4 and V is TRBV2; D is unresolved. Trimming removed 4 bases at V and 0 bases at J, with 9 bases between. Germline CDR1 and CDR2: SNHLY and FYNNEI. The CDR3 has 15 amino acids. The DNA for the CDR3 is TGTGCCAGCAGTGTATTCGACACAACTAATGAAAAACTGTTTTTT. Translation gives CASSVFDTTNEKLFF.

The chain recombines TRBV7-8 with TRBJ2-3; D not certain. CDR1 is SGHVS and CDR2 is FQNEAQ in the germline V gene. Trimming cost V 5 bases and J 0 bases, with 18 bases left between them. The CDR3 loop spans 17 amino acids. CDR3 in amino acids: CASSRSPGGSSTDTQYF. DNA of the CDR3: TGTGCCAGCAGCCGCTCCCCCGGCGGTTCGAGCACAGATACGCAGTATTTT.

The table lists this clone with many counts. Other nucleotide sequences in the sample specify the same CDR3. The chain combines TRBV6-1 with TRBJ1-5, with D unresolved. This CDR3 contains 13 residues. V was cut by 7 bases and J by 0 bases, with 7 bases left in between. The germline gives CDR1 MNHNS, CDR2 SASEGT. Written as DNA, the CDR3 is TGTGCCAGCACCCACGATAGCAATCAGCCCCAGCATTTT. As protein: CASTHDSNQPQHF.

The chain joins TRBV27 to TRBJ2-7; 14 bases are a match to TRBD2. From germline, CDR1 is MNHEY and CDR2 SMNVEV (reference sequence). The V segment lost 6 bases and the J segment 3 bases; nucleotides outside the gene matches: 4. The CDR3 length is 15 residues. CDR3 in DNA: TGTGCCAGCAGCACCGGGACTAGCGGGAGCTACGAGCAGTACTTC. It encodes CASSTGTSGSYEQYF.

This clone was seen a single time. The chain couples TRBV15 to TRBJ2-3; TRBD2 matches at 16 bases. The trim removed 5 bases at V and 5 bases at J, leaving 1 base unmatched. Germline V gives CDR1 LNHNV, CDR2 YYDKDF (reference sequence). This CDR3 has 15 amino acids. In DNA, the CDR3 is TGTGCCACCAGCGGGACTAGCGGGAGGGTAGATACGCAGTATTTT. It codes for CATSGTSGRVDTQYF.

This chain joins TRBV5-1 and TRBJ2-2; D unresolved. Germline V gene sequence: CDR1 SGHRS, CDR2 YFSETQ. The CDR3 runs to 18 residues. Between the trimmed V and J ends, which lost 0 bases and 0 bases, there was a span of 15 bases. This CDR3 is CASSLAWQITSNTGELFF. The CDR3 nucleotides read TGCGCCAGCAGCTTGGCATGGCAGATAACCTCGAACACCGGGGAGCTGTTTTTT.